These T cell receptor beta chains were read from a single sample in a study of T cell clones after liver transplantation. Here immunoSEQ multiplex PCR was the method, and the copy in TCRdb shows in-frame clones only, minus some. In the table there are more than 95,000 clones, about 80% of which are singletons. Source: CD4+ T cells from blood, taken around 50 months after liver transplant. The receptors shown here come from a human patient who received a liver transplant. Some T cells may trace back to the graft donor. Each CDR3 is given with its conserved first and last residue. The D gene is left open where the match is weak. Size values are once, few and many counts, or a class for expanded clones, and some rows have none.

D: -; J: TRBJ1-1; size: -; V: TRBV6-5; DNA: TGTGCCAGCAGTTATGACGGGCCGGTCACTGAAGCTTTCTTT; CDR3: CASSYDGPVTEAFF
D: -; J: TRBJ1-5; size: -; V: TRBV9; DNA: TGTGCCAGCAGCGTAGACACGGGGTTTCGTCAGCCCCAGCATTTT; CDR3: CASSVDTGFRQPQHF
D: TRBD1; J: TRBJ1-1; size: -; V: TRBV28; DNA: TGTGCCAGCAGGGGTACTTTCGGGACAGGGAACACTGAAGCTTTCTTT; CDR3: CASRGTFGTGNTEAFF
D: -; J: TRBJ2-3; size: -; V: TRBV6-5; DNA: TGTGCCAGCAGCCGACGTCCGGCAGATACGCAGTATTTT; CDR3: CASSRRPADTQYF
D: -; J: TRBJ2-3; size: -; V: TRBV5-4; DNA: TGTGCCAGCAGCTCGCGGGGCACAGATACGCAGTATTTT; CDR3: CASSSRGTDTQYF
D: -; J: TRBJ1-1; size: once; V: TRBV14; DNA: TGTGCCAGCAGCCTATATCCGGACGGCTTGAACACTGAAGCTTTCTTT; CDR3: CASSLYPDGLNTEAFF
D: -; J: TRBJ1-2; size: -; V: TRBV7-2; DNA: TGTGCCAGCAGCTTAGCGCTCTCCAAAGTAGGCTACACCTTC; CDR3: CASSLALSKVGYTF
D: TRBD1; J: TRBJ1-1; size: once; V: TRBV19; DNA: TGTGCCAGTAGTATAGGTGGGGGACAGGGTTTGAACACTGAAGCTTTCTTT; CDR3: CASSIGGGQGLNTEAFF
D: TRBD1; J: TRBJ1-2; size: -; V: TRBV2; DNA: TGTGCCAGCAGTTTTCGGGACAGGTCATCCTATGGCTACACCTTC; CDR3: CASSFRDRSSYGYTF
D: TRBD1; J: TRBJ1-5; size: few; V: TRBV7-9; DNA: TGTGCCAGCAGCTCGATTGGGACAGGGAATCAGCCCCAGCATTTT; CDR3: CASSSIGTGNQPQHF
D: -; J: TRBJ1-5; size: -; V: TRBV7-9; DNA: TGTGCCAGCAGCTTATCGACCCCTAATCAGCCCCAGCATTTT; CDR3: CASSLSTPNQPQHF
D: -; J: TRBJ2-3; size: few; V: TRBV15; DNA: TGTGCCACCAGCCCCAAGTTGGATACGCAGTATTTT; CDR3: CATSPKLDTQYF
D: -; J: TRBJ2-1; size: -; V: TRBV11-2; DNA: TGTGCCAGCAGCTTCCAGGGCCTGACCTACAATGAGCAGTTCTTC; CDR3: CASSFQGLTYNEQFF
D: -; J: TRBJ1-1; size: few; V: TRBV4-2; DNA: TGTGCCAGCAGCCACGCCGGGGGGCGGTCTGTGAACACTGAAGCTTTCTTT; CDR3: CASSHAGGRSVNTEAFF
D: -; J: TRBJ2-3; size: -; V: TRBV5-4; DNA: TGTGCCAGCAGCTTATCAAGTAACACAGATACGCAGTATTTT; CDR3: CASSLSSNTDTQYF
D: TRBD1; J: TRBJ1-2; size: -; V: TRBV28; DNA: TGTGCCAGCAGTTTTAGTTTTCGACAGGGCGACGGCTACACCTTC; CDR3: CASSFSFRQGDGYTF
D: TRBD1; J: TRBJ2-5; size: -; V: TRBV18; DNA: TGTGCCAGCTCACCATTGGACAGGGTCCCTGATTTTACTCAAGAGACCCAGTACTTC; CDR3: CASSPLDRVPDFTQETQYF
D: -; J: TRBJ1-5; size: few; V: TRBV18; DNA: TGTGCCAGCTCACCGCAGGGTCAGCCCCAGCATTTT; CDR3: CASSPQGQPQHF
D: -; J: TRBJ2-1; size: -; V: TRBV5-6; DNA: TGTGCCAGCAGCCCACCCGGGGGCTGGAGCTCCTACAATGAGCAGTTCTTC; CDR3: CASSPPGGWSSYNEQFF
D: -; J: TRBJ2-3; size: -; V: TRBV9; DNA: TGTGCCAGCAGCGGACAGAGCACAGATACGCAGTATTTT; CDR3: CASSGQSTDTQYF
D: -; J: TRBJ1-1; size: -; V: TRBV2; DNA: TGTGCCAGCAGGGTTCGACAGGCGAACACTGAAGCTTTCTTT; CDR3: CASRVRQANTEAFF
D: -; J: TRBJ2-1; size: -; V: TRBV7-9; DNA: TGTGCCAGTTTGGGAGACACCTACAATGAGCAGTTCTTC; CDR3: CASLGDTYNEQFF
D: TRBD1; J: TRBJ1-1; size: -; V: TRBV5-1; DNA: TGCGCCAGCAGCTCCGGGACAGGGTTGGTCACTGAAGCTTTCTTT; CDR3: CASSSGTGLVTEAFF
D: -; J: TRBJ2-3; size: -; V: TRBV11-3; DNA: TGTGCCAGCAGCTTAGGGGGGGAAAGAACAGATACGCAGTATTTT; CDR3: CASSLGGERTDTQYF
D: -; J: TRBJ2-6; size: -; V: TRBV18; DNA: TGTGCCAGCTCACCAACAGGGGGGGATTCTGGGGCCAACGTCCTGACTTTC; CDR3: CASSPTGGDSGANVLTF
D: -; J: TRBJ2-1; size: few; V: TRBV15; DNA: TGTGCCACCAGCAGAGATTTGTCAGAGCGTAATTTCTTC; CDR3: CATSRDLSERNFF